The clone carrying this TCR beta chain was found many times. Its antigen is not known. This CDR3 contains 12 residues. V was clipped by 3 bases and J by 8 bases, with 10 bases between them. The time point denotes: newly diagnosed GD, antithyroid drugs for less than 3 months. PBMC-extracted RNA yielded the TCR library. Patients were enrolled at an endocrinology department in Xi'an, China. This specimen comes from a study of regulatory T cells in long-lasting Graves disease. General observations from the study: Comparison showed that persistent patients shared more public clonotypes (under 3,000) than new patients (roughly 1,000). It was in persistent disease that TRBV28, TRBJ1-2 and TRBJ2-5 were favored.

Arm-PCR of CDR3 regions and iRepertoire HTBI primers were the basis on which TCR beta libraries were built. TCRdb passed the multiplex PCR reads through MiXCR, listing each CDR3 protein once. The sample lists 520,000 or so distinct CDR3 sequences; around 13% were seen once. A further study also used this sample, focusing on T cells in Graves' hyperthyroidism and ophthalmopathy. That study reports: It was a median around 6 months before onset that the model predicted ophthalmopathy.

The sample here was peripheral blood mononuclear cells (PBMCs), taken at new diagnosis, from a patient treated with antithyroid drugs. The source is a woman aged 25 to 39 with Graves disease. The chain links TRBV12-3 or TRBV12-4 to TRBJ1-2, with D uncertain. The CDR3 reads CASSFGTGGYTF. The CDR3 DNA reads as TGTGCCAGCAGTTTTGGCACCGGGGGCTACACCTTC.